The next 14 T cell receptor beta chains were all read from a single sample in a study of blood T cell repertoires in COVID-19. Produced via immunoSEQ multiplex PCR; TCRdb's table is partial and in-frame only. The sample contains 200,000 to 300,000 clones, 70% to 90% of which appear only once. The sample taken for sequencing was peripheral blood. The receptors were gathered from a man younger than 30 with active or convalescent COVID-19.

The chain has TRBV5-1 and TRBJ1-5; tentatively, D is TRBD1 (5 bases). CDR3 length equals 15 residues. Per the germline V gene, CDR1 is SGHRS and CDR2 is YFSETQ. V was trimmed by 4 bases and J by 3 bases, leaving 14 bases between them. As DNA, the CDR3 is TGCGCCAGCAGCCCTATCGGGGGGTTCAATCAGCCCCAGCATTTT. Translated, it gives CASSPIGGFNQPQHF.

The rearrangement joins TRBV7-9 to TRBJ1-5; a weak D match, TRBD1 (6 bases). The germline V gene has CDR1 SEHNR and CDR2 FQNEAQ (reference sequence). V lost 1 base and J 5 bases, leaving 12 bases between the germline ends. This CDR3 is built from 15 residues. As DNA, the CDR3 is TGTGCCAGCAGCTTAGAAGGGAAGGGGGATCAGCCCCAGCATTTT. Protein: CASSLEGKGDQPQHF.

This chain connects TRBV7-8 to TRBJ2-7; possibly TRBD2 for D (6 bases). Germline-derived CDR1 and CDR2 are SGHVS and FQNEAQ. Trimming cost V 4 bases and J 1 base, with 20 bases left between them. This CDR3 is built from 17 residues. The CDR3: CASSSIQTGLLSYEQYF. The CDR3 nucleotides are TGTGCCAGCAGCTCGATTCAGACGGGACTCTTATCCTACGAGCAGTACTTC. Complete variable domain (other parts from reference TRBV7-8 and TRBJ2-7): GAGVSQSPRYKVAKRGQDVALRCDPISGHVSLFWYQQALGQGPEFLTYFQNEAQLDKSGLPSDRFFAERPEGSVSTLKIQRTQQEDSAVYLCASSSIQTGLLSYEQYFGPGTRLTVT.

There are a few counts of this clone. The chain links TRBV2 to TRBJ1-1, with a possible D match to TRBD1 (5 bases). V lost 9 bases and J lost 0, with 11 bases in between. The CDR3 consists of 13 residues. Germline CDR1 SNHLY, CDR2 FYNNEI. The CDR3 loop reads CASAGQLNTEAFF. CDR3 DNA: TGTGCCAGTGCGGGGCAGCTGAACACTGAAGCTTTCTTT.

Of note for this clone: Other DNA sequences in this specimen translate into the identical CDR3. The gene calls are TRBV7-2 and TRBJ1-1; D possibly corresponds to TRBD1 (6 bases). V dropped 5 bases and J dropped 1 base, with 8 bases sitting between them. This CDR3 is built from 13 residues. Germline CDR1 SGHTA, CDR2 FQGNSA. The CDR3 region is CASSLDRNTEAFF. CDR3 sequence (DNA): TGTGCCAGCAGCCTGGACAGGAACACTGAAGCTTTCTTT. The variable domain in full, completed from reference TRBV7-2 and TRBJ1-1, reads GAGVSQSPSNKVTEKGKDVELRCDPISGHTALYWYRQSLGQGLEFLIYFQGNSAPDKSGLPSDRFSAERTGGSVSTLTIQRTQQEDSAVYLCASSLDRNTEAFFGQGTRLTVV.

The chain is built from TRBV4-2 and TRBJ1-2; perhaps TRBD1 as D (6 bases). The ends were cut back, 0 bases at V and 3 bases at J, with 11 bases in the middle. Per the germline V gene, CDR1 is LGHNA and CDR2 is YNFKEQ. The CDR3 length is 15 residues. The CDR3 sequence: CASSQDEGEYYGYTF. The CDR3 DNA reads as TGTGCCAGCAGCCAAGATGAGGGGGAGTACTATGGCTACACCTTC.

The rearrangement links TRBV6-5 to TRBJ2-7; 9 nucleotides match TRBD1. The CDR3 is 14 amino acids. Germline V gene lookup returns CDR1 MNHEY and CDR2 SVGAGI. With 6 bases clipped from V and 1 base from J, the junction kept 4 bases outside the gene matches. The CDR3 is CASRTTGGSYEQYF. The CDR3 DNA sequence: TGTGCCAGCAGAACGACAGGGGGTTCCTACGAGCAGTACTTC.

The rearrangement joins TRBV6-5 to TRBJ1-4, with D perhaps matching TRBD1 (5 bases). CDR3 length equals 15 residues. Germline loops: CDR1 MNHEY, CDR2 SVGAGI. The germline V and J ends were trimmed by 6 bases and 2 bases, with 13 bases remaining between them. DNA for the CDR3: TGTGCCAGCAGCAGGGTGCAGGATACTAATGAAAAACTGTTTTTT. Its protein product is CASSRVQDTNEKLFF.

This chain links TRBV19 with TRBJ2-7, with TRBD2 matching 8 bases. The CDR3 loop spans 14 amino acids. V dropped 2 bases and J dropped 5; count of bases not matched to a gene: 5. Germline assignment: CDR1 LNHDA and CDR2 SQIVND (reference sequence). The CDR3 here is CASSISGSSNEQYF. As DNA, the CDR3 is TGTGCCAGTAGTATAAGCGGGAGTTCCAACGAGCAGTACTTC.

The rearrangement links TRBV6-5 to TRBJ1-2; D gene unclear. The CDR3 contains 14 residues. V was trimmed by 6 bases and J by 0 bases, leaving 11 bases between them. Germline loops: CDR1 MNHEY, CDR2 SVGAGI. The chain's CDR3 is CASSIQRTNYGYTF. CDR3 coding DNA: TGTGCCAGCAGCATACAGAGAACTAACTATGGCTACACCTTC.

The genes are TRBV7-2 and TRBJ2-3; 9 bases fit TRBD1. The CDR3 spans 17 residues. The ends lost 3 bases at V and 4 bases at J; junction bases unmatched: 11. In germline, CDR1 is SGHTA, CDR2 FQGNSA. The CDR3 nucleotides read TGTGCCAGCAGCTTCCCCGGGTCAAGACAGGGGGCAGATACGCAGTATTTT. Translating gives CASSFPGSRQGADTQYF.

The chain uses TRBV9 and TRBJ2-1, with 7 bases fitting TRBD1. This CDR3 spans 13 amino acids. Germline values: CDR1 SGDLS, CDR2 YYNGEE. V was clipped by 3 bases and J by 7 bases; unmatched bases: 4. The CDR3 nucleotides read TGTGCCAGCAGCGGACAGGGTAGGAATGAGCAGTTCTTC. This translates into CASSGQGRNEQFF.

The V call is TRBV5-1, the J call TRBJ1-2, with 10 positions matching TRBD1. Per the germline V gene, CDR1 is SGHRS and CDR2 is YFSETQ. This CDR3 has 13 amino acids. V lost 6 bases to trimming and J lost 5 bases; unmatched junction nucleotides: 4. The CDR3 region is CASTKGQGYGYTF. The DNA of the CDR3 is TGCGCCAGCACCAAGGGACAGGGGTATGGCTACACCTTC.

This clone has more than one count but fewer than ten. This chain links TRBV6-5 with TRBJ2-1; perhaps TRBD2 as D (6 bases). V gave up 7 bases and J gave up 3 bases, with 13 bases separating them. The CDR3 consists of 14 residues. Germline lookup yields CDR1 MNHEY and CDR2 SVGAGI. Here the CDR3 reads CASTSTSSYNEQFF. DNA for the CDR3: TGTGCCAGCACCAGTACTAGCAGCTACAATGAGCAGTTCTTC.